The clone carrying this T cell receptor beta chain was seen ten or more times. Antigen unknown. Separate cDNA molecules received unique molecular identifiers, which the library attached to them. As handled by the study authors: Across samples, TCR counts had a median of 95,638 and ranged from roughly 23,224 to 690,600. TCRdb re-derived calls from the RACE reads in MiXCR, one entry per CDR3 protein. What appears here as the V and J calls and clone size reflects TCRdb's work, not the paper's. The data hold some 65,000 distinct CDR3 sequences, with 5.5% to 7.5% observed a single time. The source of the sample is a study of human T cells and chemical hapten exposure. Findings and limits, study-wide: Following DPC sensitization, TCRs present above 1 in 1000 frequency showed no change.

Stated time point: healthy volunteer bleed at 6 weeks. It was from unfractionated whole blood that total RNA was extracted. V was clipped by 4 bases and J by 0 bases, with 3 bases between them. Germline CDR1 DFQATT, CDR2 SNEGSKA (reference sequence). The CDR3 consists of 11 residues. The source material was whole blood. This clonotype originated in a female donor in good health. Some clones in this sample may be carry-over from other donors' samples. The chain couples TRBV20-1 to TRBJ1-1; D not resolved. The CDR3 sequence is CSAKVNTEAFF. The CDR3 DNA is TGCAGTGCTAAAGTGAACACTGAAGCTTTCTTT.